This TCR beta chain was sequenced during a study of cytomegalovirus exposure and HLA in healthy donors. 13 Jbeta primers and 60 Vbeta primers were used for the PCR. Here immunoSEQ multiplex PCR was the method, and the copy in TCRdb shows in-frame clones only, minus some. The data contain roughly 80,000 clones, approximately 60% of them singletons. V was clipped by 5 bases and J by 4 bases; unmatched bases: 10. CDR1 and CDR2 (germline): MDHEN, SYDVKM. CDR3 length equals 15 residues. Regarding the study as a whole: Being indistinguishable, some V segments were excluded, TRBV6-2 and TRBV6-3 among them.

Points on this clone: The antigen remains undetermined.

This TCR came from a male donor in good health and CMV-seropositive. Sequencing was carried out using PBMCs. The chain has TRBV28 and TRBJ1-2; 7 bases map to TRBD1. The CDR3 is CASSLGQMGVYGYTF. CDR3 in DNA: TGTGCCAGCAGTCTGGGACAGATGGGGGTCTATGGCTACACCTTC.